This passage covers 26 T cell receptor beta chains from one sample sequenced in a study of blood T cells in healthy people across ages. Then a second PCR, running about 6 to 11 cycles, was carried out with a sample-barcoded 5' primer and a J-beta primer mix. MiXCR, applied by TCRdb to the 5' RACE reads, yields one record per CDR3 protein. The repertoire has roughly 1,700,000 distinct CDR3 sequences, 25% to 30% of them found once; the top ten carry 7.7%. The sample taken for sequencing was blood. Receptor source: a woman in her thirties in good health.

V is TRBV2 and J is TRBJ2-3; 12 bases are a match to TRBD2. J was trimmed by 5 bases and V by 4 bases; bases with no gene match: 7. Germline loops: CDR1 SNHLY, CDR2 FYNNEI. This CDR3 has 16 residues. As DNA, the CDR3 is TGTGCCAGCAGTGCGTCTAGCGGGGGGGCAAGAGATACGCAGTATTTT. Translation gives CASSASSGGARDTQYF.

Notes on this clonotype: This may come from a read error, since a much larger clone is one base off. This sequence joins TRBV4-1 and TRBJ2-1; possibly TRBD1 for D (5 bases). Trimming pared 1 base from V and 12 bases from J, leaving 13 bases between. The CDR3 length is 13 residues. Germline V lookup: CDR1 MGHRA, CDR2 YSYEKL. CDR3 in amino acids: CASSQVQAGGQFF. The CDR3 DNA follows: TGCGCCAGCAGCCAAGTACAGGCTGGTGGGCAGTTCTTC.

This clonotype was counted ten times or more. The gene calls are TRBV15 and TRBJ2-7; tentative D call: TRBD2 (6 bases). V was cut by 6 bases and J by 1 base, with 7 bases left in between. This CDR3 has 12 residues. CDR1 is LNHNV, CDR2 YYDKDF, per germline (reference sequence). The DNA of the CDR3 is TGTGCCACCAGGGGACTTTCCTACGAGCAGTACTTC. Its protein is CATRGLSYEQYF.

CDR3 sequence: CSVETAYSYEQYF. The CDR3, as DNA: TGCAGCGTTGAGACAGCCTACTCCTACGAGCAGTACTTC. V usage is TRBV29-1 and J usage is TRBJ2-7, with a possible D match to TRBD1 (5 bases). Trimming left V 3 bases short and J 0 bases short, with 9 bases between. The CDR3 length is 13 residues. Germline CDR1 SQVTM, CDR2 ANQGSEA.

The V gene is TRBV12-3 or TRBV12-4, the J gene TRBJ2-1; D perhaps matches TRBD1 (5 bases). V dropped 5 bases and J dropped 13 bases, with 21 bases sitting between them. CDR3 length: 14 amino acids. The CDR3 loop reads CASSPDIPQETQFF. CDR3 DNA: TGTGCCAGCAGTCCGGACATCCCACAAGAGACCCAGTTCTTC.

This clonotype showed up just once. The chain joins TRBV20-1 to TRBJ1-6, with a possible D match to TRBD1 (6 bases). Per germline, CDR1 DFQATT and CDR2 SNEGSKA (reference sequence). V was cut by 4 bases and J by 10 bases, with 11 bases left in between. This CDR3 has 12 amino acids. The CDR3 bases are TGCAGTGCTAAGGGACATGGATCACCCCTCCACTTT. It yields the protein CSAKGHGSPLHF.

The V call is TRBV6-1, the J call TRBJ1-5, with 11 bases fitting TRBD1. J gave up 6 bases and V 9 bases, and 4 bases lay outside the gene matches. This CDR3 spans 13 amino acids. Germline V lookup: CDR1 MNHNS, CDR2 SASEGT. The CDR3 bases are TGTGCCAGTATAGGACAGGGGGCTCAGCCCCAGCATTTT. Encoded protein: CASIGQGAQPQHF.

The chain carries TRBV11-2 and TRBJ2-4; TRBD1 matches at 8 bases. The J call may be incorrect, as the DNA end agrees better with TRBJ2-7. This CDR3 is 16 amino acids long. Germline V CDR1 and CDR2: SGHAT, FQNNGV. CDR3 bases: TGTGCCAGCAGCCCCACCCCGGGACAGGTTTTCTACGAGCAGTACTTC. Translated, it gives CASSPTPGQVFYEQYF.

This clonotype was observed once. The chain combines TRBV6-5 with TRBJ1-5, with 7 bases that match TRBD1. Germline V gene sequence: CDR1 MNHEY, CDR2 SVGAGI. This CDR3 has 16 amino acids. V gave up 6 bases and J gave up 3 bases; unmatched junction bases: 11. CDR3 bases: TGTGCCAGCAGATCCGCAGAGGGGGCGGTCAATCAGCCCCAGCATTTT. Its protein is CASRSAEGAVNQPQHF.

The rearrangement links TRBV2 to TRBJ1-2; 7 nucleotides agree with TRBD1. The ends lost 8 bases at V and 10 bases at J; junction bases unmatched: 10. In germline, CDR1 is SNHLY, CDR2 FYNNEI. This CDR3 is 12 amino acids long. The CDR3 DNA sequence: TGTGCCAGCGGGGATCGACAGGGTATCTACACCTTC. Its protein product is CASGDRQGIYTF.

This clonotype was recorded at least ten times. The V and J genes are TRBV7-9 and TRBJ2-3; D gene unclear. This CDR3 comprises 11 residues. Per the germline V gene, CDR1 is SEHNR and CDR2 is FQNEAQ (reference sequence). V was pared by 10 bases and J by 6 bases, with 11 bases between. This CDR3 reads CAMARPDTQYF. The CDR3 DNA follows: TGTGCCATGGCTCGTCCCGATACGCAGTATTTT.

This chain links TRBV21-1 with TRBJ2-1; the D call of TRBD1 is as the table states it, not checked on the DNA. TRBV21-1 is shown as a pseudogene. The CDR3 runs to 16 residues. CDR3 DNA sequence: TGTGCCAGCGAACGGGGCAGGACAAGATTATACAATGAGCAGTTCTTC. Translated: CASERGRTRLYNEQFF.

This clonotype was detected only a few times. At one end, the junction sequence differs from germline, possibly due to a read error. The DNA for the CDR3 is TGTGTCAGCAGCTTAGCGGAGGGTAGCGCCGGGGAGACCCAGTACTTC. This codes for CVSSLAEGSAGETQYF. The chain joins TRBV7-6 to TRBJ2-5, with a tentative D call TRBD2 (6 bases). CDR3 length: 16 amino acids. CDR1 is SGHVS and CDR2 is FNYEAQ in the germline V gene.

This clonotype has only a few counts. The chain is built from TRBV13 and TRBJ2-1; 7 positions agree with TRBD1. Germline assignment: CDR1 PRHDT and CDR2 FYEKMQ (reference sequence). CDR3 size: 16 residues. V lost 5 bases to trimming and J lost 1 base; unmatched junction nucleotides: 8. The CDR3 bases are TGTGCCAGCAGCAGAAGTCAGGGGGTTTCCTACAATGAGCAGTTCTTC. Protein product: CASSRSQGVSYNEQFF. Full variable domain (outside the CDR3, taken from reference TRBV13 and TRBJ2-1): AAGVIQSPRHLIKEKRETATLKCYPIPRHDTVYWYQQGPGQDPQFLISFYEKMQSDKGSIPDRFSAQQFSDYHSELNMSSLELGDSALYFCASSRSQGVSYNEQFFGPGTRLTVL.

This clonotype has more than one count but fewer than ten. The chain carries TRBV20-1 and TRBJ1-2, with TRBD1 as a possible D gene (6 bases). The germline V gene has CDR1 DFQATT and CDR2 SNEGSKA (reference sequence). The CDR3 consists of 16 residues. The V end was cut by 0 bases, the J end by 8 bases, with 22 bases between. The CDR3 DNA follows: TGCAGTGCTAGAGATCGGCCAGGGGATATTTTGGTGGGCTACACCTTC. It specifies CSARDRPGDILVGYTF.

The table lists this clonotype with many counts. The rearrangement links TRBV7-9 to TRBJ2-7; TRBD1 matches at 8 bases. This CDR3 contains 14 residues. V was pared by 5 bases and J by 3 bases, with 6 bases of the junction left unmatched. Germline V gives CDR1 SEHNR, CDR2 FQNEAQ (reference sequence). CDR3 loop: CASSEGTGSYEQYF. CDR3 in DNA: TGTGCCAGCAGCGAGGGGACAGGAAGCTACGAGCAGTACTTC.

This clonotype appeared a few times. The rearrangement links TRBV4-1 to TRBJ2-7, with TRBD1 matching 7 bases. The V segment lost 3 bases and the J segment 2 bases; nucleotides outside the gene matches: 19. Germline V gene lookup returns CDR1 MGHRA and CDR2 YSYEKL. CDR3 length equals 19 residues. CDR3 protein: CASSQAHHDRAGIAYEQYF. The CDR3, as DNA: TGCGCCAGCAGCCAGGCTCACCACGACAGGGCCGGTATAGCCTACGAGCAGTACTTC.

This CDR3 reads CASSIGPGRVNEQFF. The CDR3, as DNA: TGTGCCAGCAGTATCGGACCCGGACGTGTCAATGAGCAGTTCTTC. The chain has TRBV6-2 or TRBV6-3 and TRBJ2-1; D is undetermined. The CDR3 consists of 15 residues. CDR1 and CDR2 from the germline V gene are MNHEY and SVGEGT. Trimming left V 5 bases short and J 6 bases short, with 17 bases between.

The chain combines TRBV29-1 with TRBJ2-1; TRBD2 agrees at 9 bases. Per germline, CDR1 SQVTM and CDR2 ANQGSEA. Losses at the gene ends were 0 bases for V and 4 bases for J; bases not matched to a gene: 7. There are 16 residues in the CDR3. In DNA form, the CDR3 reads TGCAGCGTTGAAGATCTCGGCGGGGGGGTATACAATGAGCAGTTCTTC. Its translation: CSVEDLGGGVYNEQFF.

The rearrangement uses TRBV5-1 and TRBJ2-2; D gene unclear. CDR1 SGHRS and CDR2 YFSETQ come from the germline V gene. This CDR3 is 15 amino acids long. The V end was cut by 2 bases, the J end by 6 bases, with 14 bases between. In DNA, the CDR3 is TGCGCCAGCAGCTTTCGCCGGACGGGCCCCGGGGAGCTGTTTTTT. Encoded protein: CASSFRRTGPGELFF.

The table lists this clonotype with a few counts. V is TRBV4-3 and J is TRBJ2-1; D might be TRBD2 (5 bases). This CDR3 has 16 residues. Germline assignment: CDR1 LGHNA and CDR2 YSLEER. V lost 5 bases and J lost 0, with 14 bases in between. CDR3 residues: CASSYGSGSSYNEQFF. The CDR3 DNA sequence: TGCGCCAGCAGCTACGGCTCTGGGAGCTCCTACAATGAGCAGTTCTTC.

This clonotype was detected only a few times. This chain joins TRBV9 and TRBJ1-5; TRBD1 might be the D (6 bases). CDR3 length: 14 residues. CDR1 and CDR2 (germline): SGDLS, YYNGEE. V was pared by 4 bases and J by 5 bases, with 13 bases between. The CDR3 DNA is TGTGCCAGCAGCCCCCACAGGGATGATCAGCCCCAGCATTTT. It codes for CASSPHRDDQPQHF.

This clonotype was observed a handful of times. The chain is built from TRBV28 and TRBJ2-7; D ambiguous. Deletions cut 2 bases from V and 0 bases from J, with 14 bases between. CDR1 and CDR2 (germline): MDHEN, SYDVKM. This CDR3 comprises 16 residues. For the CDR3, the DNA is TGTGCCAGCAGTTTACGGGTCCCCTGGAACTCCTACGAGCAGTACTTC. It codes for CASSLRVPWNSYEQYF.

V and J are TRBV5-4 and TRBJ2-1; tentatively, D is TRBD2 (6 bases). The CDR3 contains 15 residues. Trimming shortened V by 1 base and J by 4 bases, and 12 bases separated the two germline ends. Germline V lookup: CDR1 SGHNT, CDR2 YYREEE (reference sequence). This chain's CDR3 is CASSLFASEYNEQFF. The CDR3 coding sequence is TGTGCCAGCAGCTTGTTTGCTAGCGAATACAATGAGCAGTTCTTC.

The chain recombines TRBV18 with TRBJ2-7; D assignment may be TRBD1 or TRBD2 (6 bases each). V gave up 1 base and J gave up 4 bases, with 20 bases separating them. The CDR3 extends over 17 amino acids. Looked up from germline, CDR1 is KGHSH and CDR2 is LQKENI. In DNA, the CDR3 is TGTGCCAGCTCACCACTGGGGGGCAGGGGAGAATTTTACGAGCAGTACTTC. Its translation is CASSPLGGRGEFYEQYF.

This clonotype was detected many times. J is TRBJ2-7 and V is TRBV5-1, with no clear D. Trimming left V 4 bases short and J 5 bases short, with 13 bases between. The CDR3 runs to 13 residues. Germline V lookup: CDR1 SGHRS, CDR2 YFSETQ. The DNA of the CDR3 is TGCGCCAGCAGCCAGAGCCTCACGAACGAGCAGTACTTC. It translates to CASSQSLTNEQYF.